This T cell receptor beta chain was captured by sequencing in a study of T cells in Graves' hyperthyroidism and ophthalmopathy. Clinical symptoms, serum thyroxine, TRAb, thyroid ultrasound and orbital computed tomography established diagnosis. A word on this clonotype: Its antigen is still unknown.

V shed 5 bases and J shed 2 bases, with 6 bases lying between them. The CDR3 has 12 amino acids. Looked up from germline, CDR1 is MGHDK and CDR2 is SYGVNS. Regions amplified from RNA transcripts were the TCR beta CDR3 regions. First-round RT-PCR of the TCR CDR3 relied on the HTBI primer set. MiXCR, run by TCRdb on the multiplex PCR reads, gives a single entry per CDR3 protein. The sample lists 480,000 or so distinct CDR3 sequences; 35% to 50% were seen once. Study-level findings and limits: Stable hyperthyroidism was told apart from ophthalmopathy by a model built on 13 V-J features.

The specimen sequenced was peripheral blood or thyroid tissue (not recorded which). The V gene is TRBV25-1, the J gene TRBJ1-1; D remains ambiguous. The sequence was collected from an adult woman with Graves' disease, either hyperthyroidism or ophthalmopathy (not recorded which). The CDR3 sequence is CASSSRNTEAFF. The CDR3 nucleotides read TGTGCCAGCAGTTCCCGAAACACTGAAGCTTTCTTT.